The 20 T cell receptor beta chains below were found in one sample sequenced in a study of beta chain features in type 1 diabetes. The investigators reverse transcribed all of the isolated RNA, so they sequenced expressed TCRB transcripts. Profiling relied on immunoSEQ multiplex PCR, and the TCRdb table lists in-frame clones only, not all of them. This repertoire shows under 350,000 clones, about 8.5% found once; its top ten account for more than 0.8%. The sample taken for sequencing was central memory CD4+ T cells from blood. These receptors were obtained from a woman between 18 and 29 years old in good health.

In its sample, this clone was seen a few times. This chain links TRBV7-9 with TRBJ1-2, with a possible D match to TRBD1 (6 bases). In germline, CDR1 is SEHNR, CDR2 FQNEAQ (reference sequence). This CDR3 has 14 residues. Trimming left V 3 bases short and J 5 bases short, with 13 bases between. The CDR3 sequence: CASSLMDSSYGYTF. The CDR3 DNA follows: TGTGCCAGCAGCTTGATGGACAGCTCATATGGCTACACCTTC.

Concerning this clone: Other DNA sequences in the sample encode the same CDR3. J is TRBJ2-1 and V is TRBV9; possibly TRBD2 for D (5 bases). In germline, CDR1 is SGDLS, CDR2 YYNGEE. CDR3 length: 16 residues. V was trimmed by 3 bases and J by 2 bases, leaving 15 bases between them. The CDR3 DNA follows: TGTGCCAGCAGCGGACAAGCGGCGAACACCTACAATGAGCAGTTCTTC. Its protein product is CASSGQAANTYNEQFF.

Ten or more counts support this clone. Written as DNA, the CDR3 is TGTGCCACCCGGTCGACGGCCAACTATGGCTACACCTTC. It specifies CATRSTANYGYTF. The gene calls are TRBV27 and TRBJ1-2, with D hard to call. V shed 10 bases and J shed 2 bases, with 14 bases lying between them. The CDR3 extends over 13 amino acids. Germline V gene data show CDR1 as MNHEY and CDR2 as SMNVEV (reference sequence).

This clone was detected many times. V and J are TRBV7-2 and TRBJ1-2, with 7 bases matching TRBD1. The CDR3 totals 14 residues. Germline assignment: CDR1 SGHTA and CDR2 FQGNSA. Trimming at V came to 5 bases and at J to 2 bases, leaving 5 bases not matched to a gene. CDR3 loop: CASSRLTGNYGYTF. CDR3 nucleotides: TGTGCCAGCAGCCGCCTGACAGGGAACTATGGCTACACCTTC. Combining the CDR3 with reference TRBV7-2 and TRBJ1-2 gives the whole variable domain GAGVSQSPSNKVTEKGKDVELRCDPISGHTALYWYRQSLGQGLEFLIYFQGNSAPDKSGLPSDRFSAERTGGSVSTLTIQRTQQEDSAVYLCASSRLTGNYGYTFGSGTRLTVV.

This chain links TRBV6-1 with TRBJ2-1; D is unclear. Germline V lookup: CDR1 MNHNS, CDR2 SASEGT. V was clipped by 4 bases and J by 3 bases, with 7 bases between them. This CDR3 region has 13 residues. The CDR3 is CASSAVSYNEQFF. The CDR3 coding sequence is TGTGCCAGCAGTGCGGTCAGCTACAATGAGCAGTTCTTC.

This clone appeared a few times. V and J are TRBV27 and TRBJ1-1, with no clear D. Looked up from germline, CDR1 is MNHEY and CDR2 is SMNVEV (reference sequence). This CDR3 has 16 amino acids. V lost 3 bases and J 7 bases, leaving 21 bases between the germline ends. CDR3 residues: CASSLGMQMALIEAFF. DNA of the CDR3: TGTGCCAGCAGTTTGGGAATGCAGATGGCGTTGATTGAAGCTTTCTTT.

The V and J genes are TRBV5-8 and TRBJ1-2, with D perhaps matching TRBD1 (6 bases). CDR3 length: 15 amino acids. Germline values: CDR1 SGHTS, CDR2 YDEGEE. Trimming cost V 0 bases and J 5 bases, with 14 bases left between them. The CDR3 sequence: CASSLEGGAYYGYTF. CDR3 coding DNA: TGTGCCAGCAGCTTGGAAGGGGGGGCCTATTATGGCTACACCTTC.

This clone was counted only a few times. In the same sample, other DNA sequences code for this CDR3. The chain combines TRBV2 with TRBJ2-2; possibly TRBD1 for D (5 bases). The CDR3 loop spans 14 amino acids. V was pared by 6 bases and J by 2 bases, with 10 bases between. Germline V CDR1 and CDR2: SNHLY, FYNNEI. This CDR3 reads CASRRTGNTGELFF. The CDR3 coding sequence is TGTGCCAGCAGGCGCACAGGAAACACCGGGGAGCTGTTTTTT.

At least ten counts were recorded for this clone. The chain combines TRBV30 with TRBJ1-3; D gene ambiguous. Germline CDR1 and CDR2: GTSNPN and SVGIG (reference sequence). CDR3 length equals 15 residues. The V and J ends lost 3 bases and 0 bases respectively, with 12 bases between them. CDR3 amino acids: CAWRPRGFSGNTIYF. Here the CDR3 DNA reads TGTGCCTGGAGGCCCCGAGGGTTCTCTGGAAACACCATATATTTT.

The chain couples TRBV2 to TRBJ2-5; D remains unclear. The germline V gene has CDR1 SNHLY and CDR2 FYNNEI. Trimming cost V 2 bases and J 1 base, with 8 bases left between them. The CDR3 sequence is 14 residues long. The CDR3 here is CASSELSAQETQYF. Written as DNA, the CDR3 is TGTGCCAGCAGTGAACTAAGCGCCCAAGAGACCCAGTACTTC.

This clone was observed a handful of times. The chain links TRBV29-1 to TRBJ1-4; D gene unclear. V shed 7 bases and J shed 0 bases, with 9 bases lying between them. The V gene's germline CDR1 is SQVTM and CDR2 ANQGSEA. The CDR3 extends over 13 amino acids. The CDR3 region has the DNA TGCAGCGCCACACATACAACTAATGAAAAACTGTTTTTT. It translates to CSATHTTNEKLFF.

The chain carries TRBV28 and TRBJ2-1; TRBD2 is a possible D gene (6 bases). Between the trimmed V and J ends, which lost 4 bases and 1 base, there was a span of 8 bases. Germline assignment: CDR1 MDHEN and CDR2 SYDVKM. The CDR3 length is 14 residues. DNA for the CDR3: TGTGCCAGCAGTTCCGGGGGTTCCTACAATGAGCAGTTCTTC. Protein sequence: CASSSGGSYNEQFF.

The chain links TRBV19 to TRBJ2-1; tentative D call: TRBD1 (5 bases). This CDR3 is built from 14 residues. The germline CDR1 and CDR2 sequences are LNHDA and SQIVND (reference sequence). V lost 5 bases and J 7 bases, leaving 15 bases between the germline ends. Here the CDR3 DNA reads TGTGCCAGTAGTCCAGGGCCAGGGTGGAATGAGCAGTTCTTC. Translated: CASSPGPGWNEQFF.

V is TRBV25-1 and J is TRBJ1-1; a weak D match, TRBD1 (5 bases). The germline V and J ends were trimmed by 2 bases and 6 bases, with 16 bases remaining between them. Germline assignment: CDR1 MGHDK and CDR2 SYGVNS. CDR3 length equals 15 residues. The CDR3 DNA sequence: TGTGCCAGCAGTGAACCGGGACGAGAGACCTCTGAAGCTTTCTTT. Protein sequence: CASSEPGRETSEAFF.

The V call is TRBV6-5, the J call TRBJ1-3; D is undetermined. This CDR3 spans 15 amino acids. V lost 7 bases and J lost 1, with 14 bases in between. Germline CDR1 reads MNHEY; CDR2 reads SVGAGI. This chain's CDR3 is CASMLRVKSGNTIYF. CDR3 bases: TGTGCCAGCATGTTGAGGGTGAAGTCTGGAAACACCATATATTTT.

This clone was seen ten or more times. The chain carries TRBV28 and TRBJ2-1; 7 bases fit TRBD1. Germline assignment: CDR1 MDHEN and CDR2 SYDVKM. This CDR3 contains 12 residues. V trimming: 5 bases; J trimming: 14 bases; junction bases outside the gene matches: 9. The CDR3 sequence: CASSALQGIKFF. The DNA of the CDR3 is TGTGCCAGCAGTGCCCTACAGGGGATTAAGTTCTTC.

The rearrangement uses TRBV30 and TRBJ2-7, with a possible D match to TRBD1 (6 bases). CDR3 length: 15 residues. The germline V gene has CDR1 GTSNPN and CDR2 SVGIG (reference sequence). The V gene lost 7 bases and the J gene lost 1 base, with 20 bases spanning the gap. The CDR3 sequence: CASKGNRVKSYEQYF. DNA for the CDR3: TGTGCCTCAAAGGGGAACAGGGTAAAATCCTACGAGCAGTACTTC.

V gene TRBV4-1 combines with J gene TRBJ1-6; the D is unclear. Germline lookup yields CDR1 MGHRA and CDR2 YSYEKL. The CDR3 runs 17 residues. Trimming shortened V by 2 bases and J by 0 bases, and 11 bases separated the two germline ends. DNA for the CDR3: TGCGCCAGCAGCCAACTGGACTTGATCTCCTATAATTCACCCCTCCACTTT. This gives the protein CASSQLDLISYNSPLHF.

In this sample, this clone turned up a few times. The chain recombines TRBV5-1 with TRBJ2-1, with TRBD2 matching over 8 bases. The junction had 6 bases not matched to a gene; V was cut back by 4 bases and J by 0 bases. Germline V gene data show CDR1 as SGHRS and CDR2 as YFSETQ. The CDR3 is made up of 16 amino acids. CDR3 loop: CASSLGLVSSYNEQFF. The DNA of the CDR3 is TGCGCCAGCAGCCTGGGACTAGTGAGCTCCTACAATGAGCAGTTCTTC.

This clone was recorded a few times. It may be a read error: a sequence one base away is much more abundant. The identical CDR3 is also encoded by other nucleotide sequences in the sample. The CDR3: CASSQGANYGYTF. In DNA, the CDR3 is TGTGCCAGCAGCCAGGGGGCTAACTATGGCTACACCTTC. The chain has TRBV14 and TRBJ1-2, with D possibly matching TRBD1 (5 bases). This CDR3 has 13 residues. V was pared by 3 bases and J by 0 bases, with 5 bases between. CDR1 is SGHDN, CDR2 FVKESK, per germline.